A single sample is the source of the 3 T cell receptor beta chains below, sequenced in a study of response to subunit inactivated influenza vaccine. MiXCR was run by TCRdb on the RT-PCR reads, yielding one entry per CDR3 protein. The sample records about 610,000 distinct CDR3 sequences, 13% to 15% being singletons. The material was PBMCs from blood, obtained roughly 12 days after vaccination. The receptors derive from a man in his fifties or sixties who received an inactivated influenza vaccine.

The V gene is TRBV12-3 or TRBV12-4, the J gene TRBJ2-6; D remains ambiguous. This CDR3 has 16 amino acids. V was cut by 0 bases and J by 0 bases, with 6 bases left in between. This CDR3 reads CASSLARTSGANVLTF. The CDR3 DNA reads as TGTGCCAGCAGTTTAGCAAGGACCTCTGGGGCCAACGTCCTGACTTTC.

This clonotype was seen a few times. V gene TRBV5-1 combines with J gene TRBJ2-7; tentative D call: TRBD1 (5 bases). The V end lost 1 base, the J end lost 0 bases, and 20 bases lay between the germline ends. The CDR3 is made up of 18 amino acids. Germline V CDR1 and CDR2: SGHRS, YFSETQ. The CDR3 is CASSLSADQGVSSYEQYF. CDR3 DNA: TGCGCCAGCAGCTTGTCCGCCGACCAAGGGGTTAGCTCCTACGAGCAGTACTTC. Together with reference TRBV5-1 and TRBJ2-7, the CDR3 gives the full variable domain: KAGVTQTPRYLIKTRGQQVTLSCSPISGHRSVSWYQQTPGQGLQFLFEYFSETQRNKGNFPGRFSGRQFSNSRSEMNVSTLELGDSALYLCASSLSADQGVSSYEQYFGPGTRLTVT.

This clonotype was seen more than once but under ten times. The V gene is TRBV24-1, the J gene TRBJ2-1, with D possibly being TRBD1 (5 bases). V lost 9 bases and J 2 bases, leaving 10 bases between the germline ends. Germline CDR1 reads KGHDR; CDR2 reads SFDVKD. The CDR3 runs to 13 residues. Here the CDR3 reads CATAGNPYNEQFF. CDR3 coding DNA: TGTGCCACCGCAGGGAACCCCTACAATGAGCAGTTCTTC.